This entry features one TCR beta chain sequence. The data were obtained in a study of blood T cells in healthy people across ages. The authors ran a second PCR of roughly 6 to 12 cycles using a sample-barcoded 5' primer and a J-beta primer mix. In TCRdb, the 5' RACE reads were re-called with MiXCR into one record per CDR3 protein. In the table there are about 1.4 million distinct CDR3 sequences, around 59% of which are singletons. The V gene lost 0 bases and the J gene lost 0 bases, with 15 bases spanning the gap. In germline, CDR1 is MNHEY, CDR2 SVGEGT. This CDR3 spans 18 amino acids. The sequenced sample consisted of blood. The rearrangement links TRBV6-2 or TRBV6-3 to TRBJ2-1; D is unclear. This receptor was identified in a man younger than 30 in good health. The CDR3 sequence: CASSYSKVAASSYNEQFF. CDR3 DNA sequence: TGTGCCAGCAGTTACTCGAAAGTGGCGGCGAGCTCCTACAATGAGCAGTTCTTC.